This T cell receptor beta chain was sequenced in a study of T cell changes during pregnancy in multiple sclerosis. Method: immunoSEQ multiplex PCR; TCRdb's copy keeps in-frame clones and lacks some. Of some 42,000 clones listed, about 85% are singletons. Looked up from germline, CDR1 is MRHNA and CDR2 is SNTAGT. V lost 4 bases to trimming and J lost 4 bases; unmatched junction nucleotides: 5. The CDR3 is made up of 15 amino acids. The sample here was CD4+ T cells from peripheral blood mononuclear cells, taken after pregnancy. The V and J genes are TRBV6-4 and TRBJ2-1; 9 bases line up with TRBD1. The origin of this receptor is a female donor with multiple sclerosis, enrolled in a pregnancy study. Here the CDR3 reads CASSAQGASYNEQFF. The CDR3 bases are TGTGCCAGCAGTGCACAGGGGGCTTCTTACAATGAGCAGTTCTTC.